This is a list of T cell receptor beta chains from one sample in a study of T cell responses to AZD1222 COVID-19 vaccine. Clones were sequenced by immunoSEQ multiplex PCR, and TCRdb holds only the in-frame ones, with some missing. Among around 110,000 clones, 80% to 90% were seen once, and the ten largest hold more than 3%. The sequencing used peripheral blood, collected on day 0 of MenACWY control vaccination. These TCRs come from an adult in good health. CDR3s include the opening cysteine and the closing phenylalanine or tryptophan. D genes are given only for firm matches. Not all rows give a size; the values are once, few, many and, for expanded clones, a class.

D: TRBD1; size: -; V: TRBV3-1/TRBV3-2; J: TRBJ2-7; DNA: TGTGCCAGCAGCCAAGATTCGGTCAGGGGACAGGAGCAGTACTTC; CDR3: CASSQDSVRGQEQYF
D: -; size: -; V: TRBV12-3/TRBV12-4; J: TRBJ2-7; DNA: TGTGCCAGCAGTACCCAGACACCCTACGAGCAGTACTTC; CDR3: CASSTQTPYEQYF
D: -; size: -; V: TRBV6-1; J: TRBJ1-2; DNA: TGTGCCAGCAGTGAAGTGGGACCGATTAACTATGGCTACACCTTC; CDR3: CASSEVGPINYGYTF
D: -; size: once; V: TRBV19; J: TRBJ2-4; DNA: TGTGCCAGTAGTATTAATCTTGGACTCATAAAAAACATTCAGTACTTC; CDR3: CASSINLGLIKNIQYF
D: TRBD2; size: -; V: TRBV27; J: TRBJ2-5; DNA: TGTGCCAGCAAACCAGCGGGGGCCCAAGAGACCCAGTACTTC; CDR3: CASKPAGAQETQYF
D: -; size: -; V: TRBV19; J: TRBJ1-2; DNA: TGTGCCAGTAGTATAGATCGGCCGGGTAACTATGGCTACACCTTC; CDR3: CASSIDRPGNYGYTF
D: -; size: few; V: TRBV6-5; J: TRBJ1-2; DNA: TGTGCCAGCAGTTACTTGGCCGACCAACGATATGGCTACACCTTC; CDR3: CASSYLADQRYGYTF
D: -; size: -; V: TRBV4-3; J: TRBJ2-1; DNA: TGCGCCAGCAGCCAAGATGGGAGCCACAATGAGCAGTTCTTC; CDR3: CASSQDGSHNEQFF
D: -; size: -; V: TRBV28; J: TRBJ1-2; DNA: TGTGCCAGCAGCCCCCGGGAGGGGAGTGGATCGGATGGCTACACCTTC; CDR3: CASSPREGSGSDGYTF
D: -; size: once; V: TRBV2; J: TRBJ2-3; DNA: TGTGCCAGCAGGGACTGGGAGGTAGATACGCAGTATTTT; CDR3: CASRDWEVDTQYF
D: TRBD1; size: -; V: TRBV18; J: TRBJ1-2; DNA: TGTGCCAGCTCACCAATCCGGGACAGTGGTGGTGGCTACACCTTC; CDR3: CASSPIRDSGGGYTF
D: -; size: -; V: TRBV6-5; J: TRBJ1-3; DNA: TGTGCCAGCAGTCGGGACATTTCTGGAAACACCATATATTTT; CDR3: CASSRDISGNTIYF
D: -; size: -; V: TRBV18; J: TRBJ1-5; DNA: TGTGCCAGCTCACCACCCTCTGGAGGAGGTGGAGGTGGACAGCCCCAGCATTTT; CDR3: CASSPPSGGGGGGQPQHF
D: -; size: -; V: TRBV29-1; J: TRBJ2-6; DNA: TGCAGCGTTCGCACAGCTGGGGCCAACGTCCTGACTTTC; CDR3: CSVRTAGANVLTF
D: -; size: -; V: TRBV5-8; J: TRBJ1-5; DNA: TGTGCCAGCAGTCTTTTGATCAATCAGCCCCAGCATTTT; CDR3: CASSLLINQPQHF
D: -; size: -; V: TRBV11-3; J: TRBJ2-5; DNA: TGTGCCAGCAGCACGGCGTTCCGCGAGACCCAGTACTTC; CDR3: CASSTAFRETQYF
D: -; size: -; V: TRBV4-1; J: TRBJ2-7; DNA: TGCGCCAGCAGCCAAGGAACCTGGGGGGAGCAGTACTTC; CDR3: CASSQGTWGEQYF
D: -; size: -; V: TRBV9; J: TRBJ2-7; DNA: TGTGCCAGCAGCGTAGGAATGGGCGCCGACGAGCAGTACTTC; CDR3: CASSVGMGADEQYF
D: -; size: -; V: TRBV3-1/TRBV3-2; J: TRBJ2-2; DNA: TGTGCCAGCAGCCAAGTTAACACCGGGGAGCTGTTTTTT; CDR3: CASSQVNTGELFF
D: -; size: -; V: TRBV7-9; J: TRBJ1-3; DNA: TGTGCCAGCAGCTTAGGCACAGGTTTTAAAAACACCATATATTTT; CDR3: CASSLGTGFKNTIYF
D: -; size: -; V: TRBV7-2; J: TRBJ1-1; DNA: TGTGCCAGCAGCTTATCCCCAGAGGACATCAACACTGAAGCTTTCTTT; CDR3: CASSLSPEDINTEAFF
D: -; size: once; V: TRBV7-3; J: TRBJ2-1; DNA: TGTGCCAGCAGCTTAACGGGGGTTGAGCAGTTCTTC; CDR3: CASSLTGVEQFF
D: TRBD1; size: -; V: TRBV28; J: TRBJ1-1; DNA: TGTGCCAGCAGACGACGTCTCGGGACAGGGTCCTTGAGGGCTTTCTTT; CDR3: CASRRRLGTGSLRAFF
D: -; size: -; V: TRBV6-5; J: TRBJ1-6; DNA: TGTGCCAGCAAAAGAGGGGGTTCGGATTCACCCCTCCACTTT; CDR3: CASKRGGSDSPLHF
D: -; size: few; V: TRBV7-2; J: TRBJ1-2; DNA: TGTGCCAGCAGCTCATACGAGGGGATATCACCGGGCTACACCTTC; CDR3: CASSSYEGISPGYTF
D: TRBD1; size: -; V: TRBV4-1; J: TRBJ1-5; DNA: TGCGCCAGCAGCCAAGAGCCAACAGGGGGCGGCAATCAGCCCCAGCATTTT; CDR3: CASSQEPTGGGNQPQHF
D: -; size: -; V: TRBV11-2; J: TRBJ1-2; DNA: TGTGCCAGCAGCTTAGGTCTGGGTTTATATGGCTACACCTTC; CDR3: CASSLGLGLYGYTF